This TCR beta chain was recovered during a study of blood T cell repertoires in COVID-19. Study background: COVID-19 samples, acute and convalescent, were from the United States, Italy and Spain. Sample material is recorded as cDNA or gDNA derived from T cells, B-cell-depleted T cells, or PBMCs.

There are 14 residues in the CDR3. V lost 2 bases to trimming and J lost 10 bases, with 17 bases between them. Per germline, CDR1 SGHDN and CDR2 FVKESK. Patients of the Seattle cohort, enrolled during active infection, were followed longitudinally. In the source study's methods: Estimated nucleated cell counts came from reference gene primer amplification. Data came from immunoSEQ multiplex PCR; TCRdb stores just in-frame clones and leaves some out. From that table come the V and J calls and clone size; the DNA was used to work out D and trimming. Of 100,000 to 150,000 clones in the sample, 90% are singletons; the top ten hold 3.8%.

Specimen: peripheral blood. This chain connects TRBV14 to TRBJ1-1; weak D call: TRBD1 (6 bases). The source is an older woman with COVID-19, enrolled during active disease. The CDR3 loop reads CASSQSPGGLGAFF. CDR3 in DNA: TGTGCCAGCAGCCAAAGTCCGGGGGGGCTAGGAGCTTTCTTT.